Listed here is a single T cell receptor (beta chain). No cognate antigen has been identified for it. No much larger clonotype is one base removed from it; base qualities were not supplied. Deletion took 0 bases off V and 5 bases off J, with a span of 13 bases between the germline ends. From cysteine to phenylalanine, the CDR3 is 15 amino acids long. Just CDR3 DNA is preserved here, 45 bases in frame from base 1. The germline V gene provides CDR1 SGHDN and CDR2 FVKESK. Library preparation used the immunoSEQ multiplex PCR assay. In the original analysis: A statistical classification framework was built for diagnosing cytomegalovirus status from the catalog of TCR beta chain sequences. TCRdb took this table from immuneACCESS and kept in-frame rearrangements with V and J called. Such tables lack part of the clones; where checked against another copy, unresolved V genes explain under half of the gap, and the rest is unexplained. V and J calls and clone size are as listed in that table; D and trimming were resolved from the DNA. In all, the sample holds around 250,000 clones, and less than 95% of those were seen once. Together, the top ten hold just over 3% of the sample.

The donors belonged to the validation cohort of roughly 120 subjects, which was separate from the approximately 610-subject first cohort. The record originates from a study of cytomegalovirus exposure and HLA in healthy donors (dated by TCRdb to about 2017). About the study as a whole: The 700 or so repertoires of the first cohort and the roughly 120 validation repertoires were produced on the same platform, according to a later analysis. The study aimed to test whether signatures of past pathogen exposure could be identified by cataloging public T cell receptors. A separate validation cohort of 100 to 150 different subjects was used in addition to the 666-subject first cohort. The study combined high-throughput TCR immunosequencing, statistical association of individual TCRs with disease status, and machine learning to predict cytomegalovirus infection status.

Study-wide findings and limitations: All 120 or so repertoires were used to score co-occurrence in the validation cohort in a later analysis, because that analysis had no HLA typing for the cohort. In the study, 150 to 200 TCR beta chains were listed as associated with cytomegalovirus. Of the cluster scores, 85% to 95% were above 0 in a later analysis, which found that TCRs clustered in the first cohort also tended to co-occur in the 120 validation repertoires. The classifier was reported to diagnose cytomegalovirus status with high specificity and sensitivity in both the original cohort and the validation cohort. The authors suggested that the approach could potentially be generalized to other disease states and immunological phenotypes. A few of the identified cytomegalovirus-associated TCR beta chains were confirmed in vitro to be specific for cytomegalovirus antigens. While some public TCRs were present in many individuals, most TCR sequences turned up only very rarely across donors.

The origin of this receptor is a woman aged 25 to 45 in good health and CMV-seronegative. The sequencing sample was made of PBMCs. This receptor chain uses TRBV14 and TRBJ2-5; the D gene is perhaps TRBD1, on 6 matching bases. The sequence in DNA is TGTGCCAGCAGCCAAGATGGCAGGGGTCAGGAGACCCAGTACTTC. It translates as CASSQDGRGQETQYF.